This T cell receptor beta chain was obtained from a study of blood T cell repertoires in COVID-19. Study information: Sources were T cells, B-cell-depleted T cells, or PBMCs; the material itself was cDNA or gDNA.

Methods used by the authors: Estimation of nucleated cell counts relied on the amplification of reference gene primers. The table came from immunoSEQ multiplex PCR; TCRdb's copy has only in-frame clones and leaves some out. V, J and clone size were drawn from that table, and D and trimming were deduced from the DNA. The table records fewer than 250,000 clones, about 85% of them present only once. The CDR3 runs to 14 residues. Germline assignment: CDR1 SEHNR and CDR2 FQNEAQ (reference sequence). V lost 5 bases and J lost 1; bases outside the gene matches: 3. The sequence derives from an elderly woman with COVID-19, enrolled during active disease. Specimen: peripheral blood. This sequence joins TRBV7-9 and TRBJ2-5, with TRBD1 matching over 8 bases. CDR3 in amino acids: CASSRTGSQETQYF. CDR3 DNA sequence: TGTGCCAGCAGCAGGACAGGGAGCCAAGAGACCCAGTACTTC.